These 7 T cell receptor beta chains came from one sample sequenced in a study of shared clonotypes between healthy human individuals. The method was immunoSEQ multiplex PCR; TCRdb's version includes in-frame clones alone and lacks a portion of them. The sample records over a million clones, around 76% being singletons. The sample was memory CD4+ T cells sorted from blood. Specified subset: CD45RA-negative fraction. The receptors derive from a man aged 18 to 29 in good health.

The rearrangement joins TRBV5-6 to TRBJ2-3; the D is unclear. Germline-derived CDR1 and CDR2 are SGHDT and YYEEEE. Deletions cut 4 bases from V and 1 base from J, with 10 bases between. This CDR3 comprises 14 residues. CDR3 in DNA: TGTGCCAGCAGCGGAAGCCGGGGCACAGATACGCAGTATTTT. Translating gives CASSGSRGTDTQYF.

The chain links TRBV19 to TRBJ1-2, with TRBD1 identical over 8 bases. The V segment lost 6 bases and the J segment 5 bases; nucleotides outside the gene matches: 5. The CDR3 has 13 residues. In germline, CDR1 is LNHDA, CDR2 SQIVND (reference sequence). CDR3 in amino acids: CASRKQGVYGYTF. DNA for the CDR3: TGTGCCAGTAGGAAACAGGGGGTATATGGCTACACCTTC. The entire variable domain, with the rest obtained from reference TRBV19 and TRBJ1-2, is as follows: DGGITQSPKYLFRKEGQNVTLSCEQNLNHDAMYWYRQDPGQGLRLIYYSQIVNDFQKGDIAEGYSVSREKKESFPLTVTSAQKNPTAFYLCASRKQGVYGYTFGSGTRLTVV.

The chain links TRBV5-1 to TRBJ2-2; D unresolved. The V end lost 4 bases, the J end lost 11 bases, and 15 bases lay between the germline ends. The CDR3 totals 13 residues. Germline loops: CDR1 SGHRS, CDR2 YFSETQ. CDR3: CASSQDLEVELFF. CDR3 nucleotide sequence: TGCGCCAGCAGCCAGGACCTTGAGGTTGAGCTGTTTTTT.

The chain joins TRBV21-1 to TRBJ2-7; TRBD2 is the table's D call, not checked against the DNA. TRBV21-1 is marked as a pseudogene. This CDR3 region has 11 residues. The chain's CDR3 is CASSAGGEQYF. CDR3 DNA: TGTGCCAGCAGCGCGGGGGGCGAGCAGTACTTC.

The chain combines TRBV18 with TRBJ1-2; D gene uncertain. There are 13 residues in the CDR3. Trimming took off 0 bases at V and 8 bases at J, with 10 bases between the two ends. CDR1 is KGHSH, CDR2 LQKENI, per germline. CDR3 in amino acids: CASSPPGTLGYTF. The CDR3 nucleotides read TGTGCCAGCTCACCACCGGGCACTTTGGGCTACACCTTC.

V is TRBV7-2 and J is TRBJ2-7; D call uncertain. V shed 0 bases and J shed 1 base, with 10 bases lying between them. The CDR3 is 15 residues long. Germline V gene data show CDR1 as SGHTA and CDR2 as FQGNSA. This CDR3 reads CASSLAATLSYEQYF. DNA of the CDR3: TGTGCCAGCAGCTTAGCGGCGACCTTATCCTACGAGCAGTACTTC.

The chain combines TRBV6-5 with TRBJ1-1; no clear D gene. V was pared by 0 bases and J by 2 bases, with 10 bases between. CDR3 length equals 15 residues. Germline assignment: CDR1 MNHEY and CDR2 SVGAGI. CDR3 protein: CASSYSSGLNTEAFF. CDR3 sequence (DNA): TGTGCCAGCAGTTACTCGTCAGGTCTTAACACTGAAGCTTTCTTT.